The clone carrying this T cell receptor beta chain was seen many times. The antigen is unknown. The authors ran a second PCR of about 7 to 11 cycles using a sample-barcoded 5' primer and a J-beta primer mix. One entry per CDR3 protein results from TCRdb running MiXCR on the 5' RACE reads. The data contain about 770,000 distinct CDR3 sequences, about 42% of them singletons. V dropped 2 bases and J dropped 9 bases, with 8 bases sitting between them. CDR3 length: 13 amino acids. CDR1 and CDR2 from the germline V gene are MNHEY and SVGEGT. This record comes from a study of blood T cells in healthy people across ages. Findings and caveats of the study: Getting older went along with TCR beta diversity per million T cells dropping roughly linearly.

Sequencing was done on a sample of blood. The sequence derives from a man in his 60s in good health. The V gene is TRBV6-2 or TRBV6-3, the J gene TRBJ1-6; D is ambiguous. The CDR3 DNA follows: TGTGCCAGCAGTTACGATCTAGTTTCACCCCTCCACTTT. Translation: CASSYDLVSPLHF.